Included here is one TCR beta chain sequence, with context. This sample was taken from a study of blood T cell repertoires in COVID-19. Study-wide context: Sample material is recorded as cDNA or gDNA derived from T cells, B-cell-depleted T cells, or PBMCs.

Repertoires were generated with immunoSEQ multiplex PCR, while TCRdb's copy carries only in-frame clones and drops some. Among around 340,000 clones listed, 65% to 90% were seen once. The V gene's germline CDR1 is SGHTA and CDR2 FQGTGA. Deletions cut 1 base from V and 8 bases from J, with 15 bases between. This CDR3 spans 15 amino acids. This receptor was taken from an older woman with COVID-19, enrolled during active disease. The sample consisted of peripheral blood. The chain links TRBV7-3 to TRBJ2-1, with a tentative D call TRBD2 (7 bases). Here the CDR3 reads CASSLRGGDFDEQFF. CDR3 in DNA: TGTGCCAGCAGCTTAAGGGGGGGCGACTTTGATGAGCAGTTCTTC.